The rows below give T cell receptor beta chains drawn from one sample of a study of vaccination effects on CD4 cells after COVID-19. Sequencing was performed with immunoSEQ multiplex PCR; in TCRdb, only in-frame clones are kept and a portion is missing. Of more than 40,000 clones listed, under 70% are singletons. The antigens these receptors bind are not known. The sequences come from CD4+ T cells from PBMCs cultured with HCoV-OC43 spike peptides, collected before COVID-19 vaccination. The receptors derive from a human donor who received a COVID-19 vaccine. Each CDR3 is given with its conserved first and last residue. The D gene is left open where the match is weak. Not every row has a clone size; where given, it reads once, few, many or a size class.

d_call: NA; clone_size: NA; j_call: TRBJ1-3; v_call: TRBV7-8; cdr3_nt: TGTGCCAGCAGCTTAGTTCCTGCAAACACCATATATTTT; cdr3_aa: CASSLVPANTIYF
d_call: NA; clone_size: NA; j_call: TRBJ1-1; v_call: TRBV3-1/TRBV3-2; cdr3_nt: TGTGCCAGCAGCCAAGACCCCCGGGGCACTGAAGCTTTCTTT; cdr3_aa: CASSQDPRGTEAFF
d_call: NA; clone_size: NA; j_call: TRBJ2-4; v_call: TRBV12-3/TRBV12-4; cdr3_nt: TGTGCCAGCAGTAGCAAGAACATTCAGTACTTC; cdr3_aa: CASSSKNIQYF
d_call: NA; clone_size: NA; j_call: TRBJ1-1; v_call: TRBV6-5; cdr3_nt: TGTGCCAGCAGCGGTAACACTGAAGCTTTCTTT; cdr3_aa: CASSGNTEAFF
d_call: NA; clone_size: NA; j_call: TRBJ2-2; v_call: TRBV6-5; cdr3_nt: TGTGCCAGCAGGAAGGACCGAGTCATCACCGGGGAGCTGTTTTTT; cdr3_aa: CASRKDRVITGELFF
d_call: TRBD2; clone_size: once; j_call: TRBJ2-7; v_call: TRBV5-1; cdr3_nt: TGCGCCAGCCGCCGCAGCGCGGGGGCCTACGAGCAGTACTTC; cdr3_aa: CASRRSAGAYEQYF
d_call: NA; clone_size: NA; j_call: TRBJ2-7; v_call: TRBV25-1; cdr3_nt: TGTGCCAGCACCCGAATGGACGAGCAGTACTTC; cdr3_aa: CASTRMDEQYF
d_call: NA; clone_size: NA; j_call: TRBJ1-2; v_call: TRBV9; cdr3_nt: TGTGCCAGCAGCCTAGGGACGGGTTACACCTTC; cdr3_aa: CASSLGTGYTF
d_call: NA; clone_size: NA; j_call: TRBJ1-5; v_call: TRBV30; cdr3_nt: TGTGCCTGGAGTGTAGGTGGCAGGGCCCCTCAGCCCCAGCATTTT; cdr3_aa: CAWSVGGRAPQPQHF
d_call: NA; clone_size: NA; j_call: TRBJ2-5; v_call: TRBV6-5; cdr3_nt: TGTGCCAGCAGTTACTCTGGGGGGACCAGGGAGACCCAGTACTTC; cdr3_aa: CASSYSGGTRETQYF
d_call: NA; clone_size: NA; j_call: TRBJ1-2; v_call: TRBV6-5; cdr3_nt: TGTGCCAGCAGTTACGGGGGCCTCCTTAACTATGGCTACACCTTC; cdr3_aa: CASSYGGLLNYGYTF
d_call: TRBD2; clone_size: NA; j_call: TRBJ2-5; v_call: TRBV9; cdr3_nt: TGTGCCAGCAGCGTAGACTGGCGGGGGTCGGGGGAGACCCAGTACTTC; cdr3_aa: CASSVDWRGSGETQYF
d_call: NA; clone_size: NA; j_call: TRBJ1-4; v_call: TRBV4-3; cdr3_nt: TGCGCCAGCAGCCAAGTCTCAGGGAGTGAAAAACTGTTTTTT; cdr3_aa: CASSQVSGSEKLFF
d_call: NA; clone_size: NA; j_call: TRBJ2-4; v_call: TRBV6-2/TRBV6-3; cdr3_nt: TGTGCCAGCAGCAAAGAAGGGGGGACCAAAAACATTCAGTACTTC; cdr3_aa: CASSKEGGTKNIQYF
d_call: NA; clone_size: once; j_call: TRBJ2-5; v_call: TRBV6-5; cdr3_nt: TGTGCCAGCAGCCCCACGGGGCAAGAGACCCAGTACTTC; cdr3_aa: CASSPTGQETQYF
d_call: TRBD1; clone_size: few; j_call: TRBJ1-6; v_call: TRBV19; cdr3_nt: TGTGCCAGTAGTTTTGGACAGGGTAATTCACCCCTCCACTTT; cdr3_aa: CASSFGQGNSPLHF
d_call: NA; clone_size: NA; j_call: TRBJ1-2; v_call: TRBV5-5; cdr3_nt: TGTGCCAGCAGCCCCGAGGCAGGGCCTAATGGCTACACCTTC; cdr3_aa: CASSPEAGPNGYTF
d_call: TRBD1; clone_size: NA; j_call: TRBJ1-6; v_call: TRBV7-9; cdr3_nt: TGTGCCAGCAGCGGAGGGGACAGGGGGTCTTCACCCCTCCACTTT; cdr3_aa: CASSGGDRGSSPLHF
d_call: NA; clone_size: NA; j_call: TRBJ1-1; v_call: TRBV21-1; cdr3_nt: TGTGCCAGCAGCCACTCCGGGACAGGGGGCTTGGACACTGAAGCTTTCTTT; cdr3_aa: CASSHSGTGGLDTEAFF
d_call: TRBD1; clone_size: NA; j_call: TRBJ1-6; v_call: TRBV30; cdr3_nt: TGTGCCTGGGACAGGGGGAGTCCCCTCCACTTT; cdr3_aa: CAWDRGSPLHF
d_call: NA; clone_size: NA; j_call: TRBJ2-3; v_call: TRBV4-3; cdr3_nt: TGCGCCAGCAGCCGCCAAACAGGTCAGGCGCAGTATTTT; cdr3_aa: CASSRQTGQAQYF
d_call: TRBD2; clone_size: NA; j_call: TRBJ2-7; v_call: TRBV7-2; cdr3_nt: TGTGCCAGCAGCTTAGATCAAGCGGGGACCGGCGAGCAGTACTTC; cdr3_aa: CASSLDQAGTGEQYF
d_call: TRBD2; clone_size: NA; j_call: TRBJ2-7; v_call: TRBV28; cdr3_nt: TGTGCCAGCAGTTTATCCCAAGCGGGAGGTGACGAGCAGTACTTC; cdr3_aa: CASSLSQAGGDEQYF
d_call: NA; clone_size: NA; j_call: TRBJ2-1; v_call: TRBV11-3; cdr3_nt: TGTGCCAGCAGCCCATCCAATTGGGGCAGCTCCTACAATGAGCAGTTCTTC; cdr3_aa: CASSPSNWGSSYNEQFF
d_call: NA; clone_size: few; j_call: TRBJ1-1; v_call: TRBV2; cdr3_nt: TGTGCCAGCAGCATGGGACAAGTCAACACTGAAGCTTTCTTT; cdr3_aa: CASSMGQVNTEAFF
d_call: NA; clone_size: NA; j_call: TRBJ1-2; v_call: TRBV9; cdr3_nt: TGTGCCAGCAGCCCCACAGACAGCTTCTATGGCTACACCTTC; cdr3_aa: CASSPTDSFYGYTF
d_call: TRBD2; clone_size: NA; j_call: TRBJ2-7; v_call: TRBV20-1; cdr3_nt: TGCAGTGGGACTAGCGACTACGAGCAGTACTTC; cdr3_aa: CSGTSDYEQYF
d_call: NA; clone_size: NA; j_call: TRBJ2-5; v_call: TRBV4-1; cdr3_nt: TGCGCCAGCAGCCGGCAGACAGTGGAGACCCAGTACTTC; cdr3_aa: CASSRQTVETQYF
d_call: NA; clone_size: NA; j_call: TRBJ2-1; v_call: TRBV10-1; cdr3_nt: TGCGCCAGCAGTGAGCCCGGGACCTCCACCTACAATGAGCAGTTCTTC; cdr3_aa: CASSEPGTSTYNEQFF
d_call: NA; clone_size: once; j_call: TRBJ1-1; v_call: TRBV18; cdr3_nt: TGTGCCAGCTCTTTTCGAGCCGGGTCGGGAGGAATGAACACTGAAGCTTTCTTT; cdr3_aa: CASSFRAGSGGMNTEAFF
d_call: NA; clone_size: NA; j_call: TRBJ2-7; v_call: TRBV21-1; cdr3_nt: TGTGCCAGCAGCAAAGTGGACGGGGCGGGCGGTACAAAGTACTTC; cdr3_aa: CASSKVDGAGGTKYF
d_call: NA; clone_size: NA; j_call: TRBJ1-2; v_call: TRBV7-8; cdr3_nt: TGTGCCAGCAGCGCCCAGCGAGCGGGGGCAAAGGGTGGCTACACCTTC; cdr3_aa: CASSAQRAGAKGGYTF
d_call: NA; clone_size: NA; j_call: TRBJ2-1; v_call: TRBV3-1/TRBV3-2; cdr3_nt: TGTGCCAGCAGCCAAGAGCGGCTAACAAGGAATGAGCAGTTCTTC; cdr3_aa: CASSQERLTRNEQFF
d_call: NA; clone_size: NA; j_call: TRBJ2-6; v_call: TRBV30; cdr3_nt: TGTGCCTGGAAGCCGGGCTCTGGGGCCAACGTCCTGACTTTC; cdr3_aa: CAWKPGSGANVLTF
d_call: NA; clone_size: once; j_call: TRBJ1-4; v_call: TRBV29-1; cdr3_nt: TGCAGCGTTAGGGATTGGAGGGAGAATGAAAAACTGTTTTTT; cdr3_aa: CSVRDWRENEKLFF
d_call: NA; clone_size: NA; j_call: TRBJ1-2; v_call: TRBV2; cdr3_nt: TGTGCCAGCAGTGGCGGACGTGGCTACACCTTC; cdr3_aa: CASSGGRGYTF
d_call: NA; clone_size: NA; j_call: TRBJ1-1; v_call: TRBV25-1; cdr3_nt: TGTGCCAGCAGTGAATACGCAGGGTCGACTGAAGCTTTCTTT; cdr3_aa: CASSEYAGSTEAFF
d_call: NA; clone_size: medium-sized; j_call: TRBJ2-1; v_call: TRBV4-1; cdr3_nt: TGCGCCAGCAGCCAAGATATTACAGTTCTGGGTGAGCAGTTCTTC; cdr3_aa: CASSQDITVLGEQFF
d_call: NA; clone_size: NA; j_call: TRBJ2-2; v_call: TRBV12-5; cdr3_nt: TGTGCTAGTGGTGACCGAAACACCGGGGAGCTGTTTTTT; cdr3_aa: CASGDRNTGELFF
d_call: NA; clone_size: once; j_call: TRBJ2-3; v_call: TRBV6-4; cdr3_nt: TGTGCCAGCAGTTCACAGGCGAGCACAGATACGCAGTATTTT; cdr3_aa: CASSSQASTDTQYF
d_call: TRBD2; clone_size: NA; j_call: TRBJ2-5; v_call: TRBV7-9; cdr3_nt: TGTGCCAGCAGCCCTGGGACTAGCGGGAGGACCTCTCAAGAGACCCAGTACTTC; cdr3_aa: CASSPGTSGRTSQETQYF
d_call: NA; clone_size: NA; j_call: TRBJ2-1; v_call: TRBV7-9; cdr3_nt: TGTGCCAGCAGCTTAGCGGGTTCTGCCTACAATGAGCAGTTCTTC; cdr3_aa: CASSLAGSAYNEQFF
d_call: TRBD2; clone_size: NA; j_call: TRBJ2-7; v_call: TRBV9; cdr3_nt: TGTGCCAGCAGCCACGGACTAGCTGACAGCTACGAGCAGTACTTC; cdr3_aa: CASSHGLADSYEQYF
d_call: NA; clone_size: few; j_call: TRBJ1-2; v_call: TRBV12-3/TRBV12-4; cdr3_nt: TGTGCCAGCAGTCCAGGGACGGGCTACACCTTC; cdr3_aa: CASSPGTGYTF
d_call: NA; clone_size: NA; j_call: TRBJ2-5; v_call: TRBV6-2/TRBV6-3; cdr3_nt: NA; cdr3_aa: CASSSSRLRRETQYF
d_call: TRBD1; clone_size: NA; j_call: TRBJ2-1; v_call: TRBV5-4; cdr3_nt: TGTGCCAGCAGCTCCGACAGGGGAGCTTACAATGAGCAGTTCTTC; cdr3_aa: CASSSDRGAYNEQFF